The clone carrying this TCR beta chain appeared a few times. Its matching antigen is unknown. These data belong to a study of blood T cells in healthy people across ages. Study results and limitations: Roughly linear declines in TCR beta diversity per million T cells occurred with age. Naive T cell percentage showed a strong correlation with TCR beta diversity.

Together with a sample-barcoded 5' primer, a J-beta primer mix was included in a second PCR lasting roughly 6 to 12 cycles. TCRdb passed the 5' RACE reads through MiXCR, listing each CDR3 protein once. The sample lists 1.5 million to 2 million distinct CDR3 sequences, 40% to 55% occurring once. V lost 5 bases and J lost 0, with 8 bases in between. Germline V CDR1 and CDR2: SGHTA, FQGNSA. CDR3 length: 14 residues. The sequence derives from a woman between 40 and 50 years old in good health. Material for sequencing was blood. The chain joins TRBV7-2 to TRBJ1-5, with D unclear. CDR3 sequence reads: CASSAHYSNQPQHF. CDR3 bases: TGTGCCAGCAGCGCCCATTATAGCAATCAGCCCCAGCATTTT. Combining the CDR3 with reference TRBV7-2 and TRBJ1-5 gives the whole variable domain GAGVSQSPSNKVTEKGKDVELRCDPISGHTALYWYRQSLGQGLEFLIYFQGNSAPDKSGLPSDRFSAERTGGSVSTLTIQRTQQEDSAVYLCASSAHYSNQPQHFGDGTRLSIL.